A single sample is the source of the 5 T cell receptor beta chains below, sequenced in a study of CD8+CD57+ T cells in acquired aplastic anemia. CDR3 and TCR beta VDJ profiling relied on a genomic DNA template. One entry per CDR3 protein, called by TCRdb with MiXCR from the reads. The repertoire holds hundreds of thousands of distinct CDR3 sequences, 60% to 80% seen once, with 3% to 4.5% in the top ten. What was sequenced was sorted CD4+, CD8+, or CD8+CD57+ T cells (not recorded which) from PBMCs. These receptors originate from a human donor in good health, serving as a control.

The CDR3 spells CASGFHRGYSGNTIYF. CDR3 bases: TGTGCTAGTGGTTTCCACAGGGGGTACTCTGGAAACACCATATATTTT. This chain connects TRBV12-5 to TRBJ1-3; TRBD1 matches at 8 bases. The J segment lost 0 bases and the V segment lost 3 bases, leaving 4 bases of the junction unmatched. The length of the CDR3 is 16 residues. Germline loops: CDR1 LGHNT, CDR2 FRNRAP. The complete variable domain, with remaining parts taken from reference TRBV12-5 and TRBJ1-3, reads DARVTQTPRHKVTEMGQEVTMRCQPILGHNTVFWYRQTMMQGLELLAYFRNRAPLDDSGMPKDRFSAEMPDATLATLKIQPSEPRDSAVYFCASGFHRGYSGNTIYFGEGSWLTVV.

The chain couples TRBV5-4 to TRBJ2-7; possibly TRBD2 for D (5 bases). The CDR3 length is 14 residues. CDR1 is SGHNT, CDR2 YYREEE, per germline (reference sequence). The germline V and J ends were trimmed by 1 base and 5 bases, with 13 bases remaining between them. This chain's CDR3 is CASSLCGSGNEQYF. DNA of the CDR3: TGTGCCAGCAGCTTGTGCGGGTCGGGGAACGAGCAGTACTTC. Filled out from reference TRBV5-4 and TRBJ2-7, the complete variable domain reads ETGVTQSPTHLIKTRGQQVTLRCSSQSGHNTVSWYQQALGQGPQFIFQYYREEENGRGNFPPRFSGLQFPNYSSELNVNALELDDSALYLCASSLCGSGNEQYFGPGTRLTVT.

Note on this clonotype: The junction departs from the called germline gene at one end, perhaps through a read error. The genes are TRBV20-1 and TRBJ2-7; no firm D call. CDR3 length equals 11 residues. Germline V lookup: CDR1 DFQATT, CDR2 SNEGSKA (reference sequence). CDR3 bases: TGCAGCGACCCCCTGAAGAGACCCAGGAACTTC. Translated, it gives CSDPLKRPRNF.

To note about this clonotype: A read error may produce the germline difference seen at one junction end. V and J are TRBV7-6 and TRBJ2-7; 7 bases map to TRBD1. Germline CDR1 and CDR2: SGHVS and FNYEAQ. The CDR3 has 14 amino acids. The CDR3 is CASSFREDRELLRF. The CDR3 DNA sequence: TGTGCCAGCAGCTTTAGGGAAGACAGGGAGCTCCTACGCTTC.

The sample holds a few counts of this clonotype. V usage is TRBV20-1 and J usage is TRBJ2-7; D tentatively reads TRBD1 or TRBD2 (7 bases each). The CDR3 totals 17 residues. CDR1 DFQATT and CDR2 SNEGSKA come from the germline V gene (reference sequence). V lost 5 bases, J lost 3 bases, and 26 bases lay in between. In nucleotides, the CDR3 is TGCAGTGCTGCCCCCCCGGCAGGGGGGGGTGTCGGCTACGAGCAGTACTTC. Translated, it gives CSAAPPAGGGVGYEQYF.